This TCR beta chain is from a study of control samples from healthy donors and cancer patients. The CDR3 has 14 amino acids. Trimming removed 4 bases from V and 7 bases from J; junction bases left unmatched: 7. Per germline, CDR1 SGHRS and CDR2 YFSETQ. Method: immunoSEQ multiplex PCR; TCRdb's copy keeps in-frame clones and lacks some. The sample comprises 390,000 or so clones, 90% of which are singletons, and 5.5% to 8% rests with the top ten. Sequencing was performed on PBMCs. The V call is TRBV5-1, the J call TRBJ1-4; 7 nucleotides line up with TRBD1. This TCR derives from a man aged 35 to 55 with head and neck cancer. The CDR3 nucleotides read TGCGCCAGCAGCCCACGACAGGGCGGTGAAAAACTGTTTTTT. It yields the protein CASSPRQGGEKLFF.